The next 13 T cell receptor beta chains were all read from a single sample in a study of identical twins. TCRdb reprocessed the 5' RACE reads with MiXCR, giving one entry per CDR3 protein. Among 280,000 or so distinct CDR3 sequences listed, under 9.5% were seen once. These records were also assigned to another study, of yellow fever vaccine responses in identical twins.

Sequences were obtained from memory (CD45RO+) T cells sorted from blood. The receptors here all came from a woman younger than 30 in good health.

The genes are TRBV6-5 and TRBJ2-2, with D perhaps assigned TRBD1 or TRBD2 (6 bases each). CDR3 size: 15 residues. Germline V gene data show CDR1 as MNHEY and CDR2 as SVGAGI. Between the trimmed V and J ends, which lost 0 bases and 3 bases, there was a span of 8 bases. DNA for the CDR3: TGTGCCAGCAGTTACTCCGGGGGCGACACCGGGGAGCTGTTTTTT. It yields the protein CASSYSGGDTGELFF.

This clonotype was counted a few times. The V gene is TRBV11-3, the J gene TRBJ2-2, with 7 bases that match TRBD2. Germline V gives CDR1 SGHNT, CDR2 YENEEA. J gave up 1 base and V 5 bases, and 4 bases lay outside the gene matches. The CDR3 sequence is 15 residues long. The CDR3 here is CASSPVAGNTGELFF. The CDR3 coding sequence is TGTGCCAGCAGCCCGGTAGCGGGGAACACCGGGGAGCTGTTTTTT. Full variable domain (remainder filled in from reference TRBV11-3 and TRBJ2-2): EAGVVQSPRYKIIEKKQPVAFWCNPISGHNTLYWYLQNLGQGPELLIRYENEEAVDDSQLPKDRFSAERLKGVDSTLKIQPAELGDSAVYLCASSPVAGNTGELFFGEGSRLTVL.

The chain is built from TRBV11-3 and TRBJ2-1; possibly TRBD1 for D (6 bases). The CDR3 has 14 residues. Germline V CDR1 and CDR2: SGHNT, YENEEA. V was pared by 0 bases and J by 13 bases, with 16 bases between. CDR3 in DNA: TGTGCCAGCAGCTTAGAAGGGGGAAGCCCACCCCAGTTCTTC. Encoded protein: CASSLEGGSPPQFF.

The rearrangement links TRBV6-2 or TRBV6-3 to TRBJ2-6, with a weak D call TRBD2 (7 bases). The V gene's germline CDR1 is MNHEY and CDR2 SVGEGT. V was trimmed by 6 bases and J by 3 bases, leaving 24 bases between them. There are 19 residues in the CDR3. The CDR3 DNA follows: TGTGCCAGCAGGCGGGACACCGCCCGGGGGGAATTTGGGGCCAACGTCCTGACTTTC. It is translated as CASRRDTARGEFGANVLTF.

This clonotype has just a few counts. V gene TRBV3-1 combines with J gene TRBJ2-1, with 8 bases that match TRBD2. The CDR3 is made up of 16 amino acids. Unmatched junction bases numbered 9, after V lost 3 bases and J lost 5 bases. In germline, CDR1 is LGHDT, CDR2 YNNKEL (reference sequence). Here the CDR3 reads CASSQRGAGRNNEQFF. The CDR3 DNA reads TGTGCCAGCAGCCAGCGGGGGGCAGGGAGGAACAATGAGCAGTTCTTC.

This clonotype has a handful of counts. This chain joins TRBV16 and TRBJ2-5; perhaps TRBD1 as D (5 bases). CDR1 is KGHSY, CDR2 FQNENV, per germline. The V and J ends lost 5 bases and 4 bases respectively, with 11 bases between them. This CDR3 has 13 residues. Here the CDR3 DNA reads TGTGCCAGCAGCAAGGGGTCAGGAGAGACCCAGTACTTC. Translated: CASSKGSGETQYF.

This clonotype occurred many times. CDR3 amino acids: CASSGTSGGATNEQFF. CDR3 nucleotide sequence: TGCGCCAGCAGCGGAACTAGCGGGGGGGCTACAAATGAGCAGTTCTTC. This rearrangement joins TRBV5-1 to TRBJ2-1; 13 nucleotides align to TRBD2. Germline loops: CDR1 SGHRS, CDR2 YFSETQ. The CDR3 sequence is 16 residues long. The trim removed 4 bases at V and 7 bases at J, leaving 8 bases unmatched.

The chain uses TRBV19 and TRBJ1-1, with D maybe TRBD1 (6 bases). V was pared by 3 bases and J by 9 bases, with 11 bases between. Germline V lookup: CDR1 LNHDA, CDR2 SQIVND (reference sequence). CDR3 length equals 12 residues. Here the CDR3 reads CASSIGGDQAFF. CDR3 in DNA: TGTGCCAGTAGTATCGGGGGCGACCAAGCTTTCTTT.

The rearrangement uses TRBV6-5 and TRBJ1-6; D is unclear. CDR1 is MNHEY and CDR2 is SVGAGI in the germline V gene. Trimming removed 8 bases at V and 13 bases at J, with 15 bases between. This CDR3 contains 12 residues. CDR3 sequence: CASPNMGFPLHF. The CDR3 DNA reads as TGTGCCAGCCCCAACATGGGGTTTCCCCTCCACTTT.

This clonotype has a count of ten or more. The chain employs TRBV18 and TRBJ2-7; 7 bases map to TRBD1. The CDR3 covers 13 residues. Trimming cost V 6 bases and J 1 base; bases outside gene matches: 3. Germline-derived CDR1 and CDR2 are KGHSH and LQKENI. The CDR3 reads CASSLGQSYEQYF. The CDR3 DNA sequence: TGTGCCAGCTCCTTGGGACAGTCCTACGAGCAGTACTTC.

This sequence joins TRBV4-1 and TRBJ2-1, with 9 bases matching TRBD2. V trimming: 0 bases; J trimming: 1 base; junction bases outside the gene matches: 13. Germline-derived CDR1 and CDR2 are MGHRA and YSYEKL. The CDR3 runs to 20 residues. The DNA of the CDR3 is TGCGCCAGCAGCCAAGATCCTAGCGGGAAAACAGGCAATTCCTACAATGAGCAGTTCTTC. It encodes CASSQDPSGKTGNSYNEQFF.

This clonotype came up many times. V is TRBV6-1 and J is TRBJ2-1; D tentatively reads TRBD1 or TRBD2 (5 bases each). The CDR3 consists of 15 residues. CDR1 MNHNS and CDR2 SASEGT come from the germline V gene. The V gene lost 5 bases and the J gene lost 9 bases, with 20 bases spanning the gap. In nucleotides, the CDR3 is TGTGCCAGCAGTCTCGGGACGACTGCTCGCGGTGAGCAGTTCTTC. It specifies CASSLGTTARGEQFF.

This clonotype was seen at least ten times. The chain carries TRBV29-1 and TRBJ1-5; D might be TRBD1 (6 bases). The CDR3 spans 16 residues. CDR1 is SQVTM and CDR2 is ANQGSEA in the germline V gene. Between the trimmed V and J ends, which lost 4 bases and 1 base, there was a span of 17 bases. The CDR3 here is CSVVLQGLGSNQPQHF. CDR3 nucleotide sequence: TGCAGCGTTGTGTTACAGGGCCTCGGGAGCAATCAGCCCCAGCATTTT.